A selection of T cell receptor beta chains follows, all from one sample in a study of T cell repertoires in cytomegalovirus infection. TCRdb ran MiXCR on the reads and lists one entry per CDR3 protein. The profile shows about 440,000 distinct CDR3 sequences, around 32% of them singletons. The sample was PBMCs. The receptors stem from a human donor in good health (CMV status not recorded). Some clones in this sample may be carry-over from other donors' samples. Both conserved end residues are part of each CDR3. D genes are given only for firm matches. The size entry is marked missing in some rows and otherwise reads once, few, many or a size class.

v_call: TRBV5-1
d_call: -
j_call: TRBJ2-5
clone_size: few
cdr3_nt: TGCGCCAGCAGCTTGTGGGGGGACCAAGAGACCCAGTACTTC
cdr3_aa: CASSLWGDQETQYF

v_call: TRBV7-8
d_call: -
j_call: TRBJ2-2
clone_size: -
cdr3_nt: TGTGCCAGCAGCTTATGGGAGGCCGGGGAGCTGTTTTTT
cdr3_aa: CASSLWEAGELFF

v_call: TRBV28
d_call: -
j_call: TRBJ2-7
clone_size: few
cdr3_nt: TGTGCCAGCAGTTTCCCCTCAGAGCTCTTCTACGAGCAGTACTTC
cdr3_aa: CASSFPSELFYEQYF

v_call: TRBV20-1
d_call: TRBD2
j_call: TRBJ2-3
clone_size: -
cdr3_nt: TGCAGTGCTGGGGGACTAGCGCGCACAGATACGCAGTATTTT
cdr3_aa: CSAGGLARTDTQYF

v_call: TRBV7-2
d_call: -
j_call: TRBJ2-2
clone_size: many
cdr3_nt: TGTGCCAGCACCCTCCCAGCCGGGGAGCTGTTTTTT
cdr3_aa: CASTLPAGELFF

v_call: TRBV5-6
d_call: -
j_call: TRBJ2-1
clone_size: few
cdr3_nt: TGTGCCAGCAGCCTAACTTCCCGGAGGGGTGAGCAGTTCTTC
cdr3_aa: CASSLTSRRGEQFF

v_call: TRBV4-3
d_call: -
j_call: TRBJ1-4
clone_size: -
cdr3_nt: TGCTCCAGCAGCCATTCCGGGGCCGCTAATGAAAAACTGTTTTTT
cdr3_aa: CSSSHSGAANEKLFF

v_call: TRBV28
d_call: -
j_call: TRBJ1-1
clone_size: -
cdr3_nt: TGTGCCAGCAGTTGGGGGGGCATCGACACTGAAGCTTTCTTT
cdr3_aa: CASSWGGIDTEAFF

v_call: TRBV6-6
d_call: -
j_call: TRBJ2-1
clone_size: few
cdr3_nt: TGTGCCAGCAGTTACAGTGACAGCAATGAGCAGTTCTTC
cdr3_aa: CASSYSDSNEQFF

v_call: TRBV28
d_call: -
j_call: TRBJ1-1
clone_size: few
cdr3_nt: TGTGCCAGCAGCCCTGGGGGGGGTGGCATGAACACTGAAGCTTTCTTT
cdr3_aa: CASSPGGGGMNTEAFF

v_call: TRBV28
d_call: -
j_call: TRBJ2-7
clone_size: -
cdr3_nt: TGTGCCAGCAGTTTATTCCAGGGGACTACCTACGAGCAGTACTTC
cdr3_aa: CASSLFQGTTYEQYF

v_call: TRBV7-2
d_call: TRBD2
j_call: TRBJ2-3
clone_size: many
cdr3_nt: TGTGCCAGCAGCTTAGGGCTCCTAGCGGGGGTGCTCCTCTCCACAGATACGCAGTATTTT
cdr3_aa: CASSLGLLAGVLLSTDTQYF

v_call: TRBV10-3
d_call: TRBD2
j_call: TRBJ2-6
clone_size: -
cdr3_nt: TGTGCCATCAGTGAAGGCGGGGGGGCTTCTGGGGCCAACGTCCTGACTTTC
cdr3_aa: CAISEGGGASGANVLTF

v_call: TRBV7-2
d_call: TRBD2
j_call: TRBJ2-5
clone_size: few
cdr3_nt: TGTGCCAGCAGCCCGGGACTAGCGGGGTCCCAAGAGACCCAGTACTTC
cdr3_aa: CASSPGLAGSQETQYF

v_call: TRBV6-1
d_call: -
j_call: TRBJ1-5
clone_size: -
cdr3_nt: TGTGCCAGCAGGGCCCAGGGGCGCCTTTGGAGCAATCAGCCCCAGCATTTT
cdr3_aa: CASRAQGRLWSNQPQHF

v_call: TRBV6-2/TRBV6-3
d_call: -
j_call: TRBJ2-5
clone_size: -
cdr3_nt: TGTGCCAGCAGTTACGGGGCCAGAGAGACCCAGTACTTC
cdr3_aa: CASSYGARETQYF

v_call: TRBV11-2
d_call: -
j_call: TRBJ1-3
clone_size: -
cdr3_nt: TGTGCCAGCAGCCCTACAGGGACTGGAAACACCATATATTTT
cdr3_aa: CASSPTGTGNTIYF

v_call: TRBV20-1
d_call: TRBD2
j_call: TRBJ2-7
clone_size: -
cdr3_nt: TGCAGTGCTAGAGATCAGCTAGCGGGGGGTCTCCTGGGGGAGCAGTACTTC
cdr3_aa: CSARDQLAGGLLGEQYF

v_call: TRBV7-6
d_call: TRBD2
j_call: TRBJ2-5
clone_size: many
cdr3_nt: TGTGCCAGCAGCTTCCTAGCGGGGGGGCCGGAGACCCAGTACTTC
cdr3_aa: CASSFLAGGPETQYF

v_call: TRBV5-1
d_call: -
j_call: TRBJ2-5
clone_size: -
cdr3_nt: TGCGCCAGCAGCTTGGGCCAGCCGGGGGAGACCCAGTACTTC
cdr3_aa: CASSLGQPGETQYF

v_call: TRBV27
d_call: TRBD1
j_call: TRBJ1-5
clone_size: many
cdr3_nt: TGTGCCAGCAGTCCGAACGACAGGGGCCACGAGGTGCCCCAGCATTTT
cdr3_aa: CASSPNDRGHEVPQHF

v_call: TRBV7-3
d_call: -
j_call: TRBJ2-2
clone_size: -
cdr3_nt: TGTGCCAGCAGGGTCTCGAACACCGGGGAGCTGTTTTTT
cdr3_aa: CASRVSNTGELFF

v_call: TRBV29-1
d_call: -
j_call: TRBJ2-1
clone_size: -
cdr3_nt: TGCAGCGTACTTAACGGGACGGCGCCTTACAATGAGCAGTTCTTC
cdr3_aa: CSVLNGTAPYNEQFF

v_call: TRBV6-5
d_call: -
j_call: TRBJ2-3
clone_size: -
cdr3_nt: TGTGCCAGCAGTTACTCTCTACGACAGCCCGGAACAGATACGCAGTATTTT
cdr3_aa: CASSYSLRQPGTDTQYF

v_call: TRBV6-6
d_call: -
j_call: TRBJ1-5
clone_size: -
cdr3_nt: TGTGCCAGCAGAGGGGCGGTGAGGAGCAATCAGCCCCAGCATTTT
cdr3_aa: CASRGAVRSNQPQHF

v_call: TRBV10-3
d_call: -
j_call: TRBJ1-2
clone_size: few
cdr3_nt: TGTGCCATCAGTGGTATGGGATTCGGCTACACCTTC
cdr3_aa: CAISGMGFGYTF

v_call: TRBV14
d_call: -
j_call: TRBJ2-2
clone_size: once
cdr3_nt: TGTGCCAGCAGCCAGTCATTCTTGAACACCGGGGAGCTGTTTTTT
cdr3_aa: CASSQSFLNTGELFF

v_call: TRBV5-4
d_call: -
j_call: TRBJ2-7
clone_size: -
cdr3_nt: TGTGCCAGCAGCTTGGGACCCCCACAAAACGGGGAGCAGTACTTC
cdr3_aa: CASSLGPPQNGEQYF

v_call: TRBV4-1
d_call: -
j_call: TRBJ1-5
clone_size: many
cdr3_nt: TGCGCCAGCAGCCAAGAACCACCTCCCAATCAGCCCCAGCATTTT
cdr3_aa: CASSQEPPPNQPQHF

v_call: TRBV4-1
d_call: -
j_call: TRBJ1-1
clone_size: -
cdr3_nt: TGCGCCAGCAGCCAACAGGGGAATGAAGCTTTCTTT
cdr3_aa: CASSQQGNEAFF

v_call: TRBV24-1
d_call: -
j_call: TRBJ1-4
clone_size: -
cdr3_nt: TGTGCCACCAGTGATTTAATCGGGGAAAAACTGTTTTTT
cdr3_aa: CATSDLIGEKLFF

v_call: TRBV7-6
d_call: TRBD2
j_call: TRBJ2-5
clone_size: -
cdr3_nt: TGTTCCAGCAGCCTCTGGACTAGCGGGGGGGGTCAGACCCAGTACTTC
cdr3_aa: CSSSLWTSGGGQTQYF

v_call: TRBV9
d_call: -
j_call: TRBJ1-2
clone_size: -
cdr3_nt: TGTGCCAGCAGAAACGACCCTCAGGGGAACTATGGCTACACCTTC
cdr3_aa: CASRNDPQGNYGYTF

v_call: TRBV7-2
d_call: TRBD2
j_call: TRBJ2-2
clone_size: many
cdr3_nt: TGTGCCAGCAGCTTAATGACTAGCGGGCCGGGAGCCGGGGAGCTGTTTTTT
cdr3_aa: CASSLMTSGPGAGELFF

v_call: TRBV6-5
d_call: -
j_call: TRBJ1-1
clone_size: -
cdr3_nt: TGTGCCAGCAGTGCGTCGGGGGAGAAGATGAACACTGAAGCTTTCTTT
cdr3_aa: CASSASGEKMNTEAFF

v_call: TRBV5-4
d_call: -
j_call: TRBJ2-5
clone_size: -
cdr3_nt: TGTGCCAGCAGCTTGTCTCGGGCCTCCGAAGCGGAGACCCAGTACTTC
cdr3_aa: CASSLSRASEAETQYF

v_call: TRBV6-1
d_call: -
j_call: TRBJ1-1
clone_size: many
cdr3_nt: TGTGCCAGCGCCCTCACGGGTGGGGGAACTGAAGCTTTCTTT
cdr3_aa: CASALTGGGTEAFF

v_call: TRBV6-4
d_call: -
j_call: TRBJ2-6
clone_size: -
cdr3_nt: TGTGCCAGCATCCGTCCTCGGGCAGTTTGTTTCTCTGGGGCCAACGTCCTGACTTTC
cdr3_aa: CASIRPRAVCFSGANVLTF

v_call: TRBV7-9
d_call: TRBD2
j_call: TRBJ2-3
clone_size: -
cdr3_nt: TGTGCCAGCAGCGGGAGGGGTCTTCGGAGCACAGATACGCAGTATTTT
cdr3_aa: CASSGRGLRSTDTQYF

v_call: TRBV7-9
d_call: -
j_call: TRBJ1-1
clone_size: -
cdr3_nt: TGTGCCAGCAGCCTTGCCCCCAGGGTAATGCCTGAAGCTTTCTTT
cdr3_aa: CASSLAPRVMPEAFF

v_call: TRBV4-1
d_call: TRBD1
j_call: TRBJ1-1
clone_size: once
cdr3_nt: TGCGCCAGCAGCCAAGATGGGACAGAAGACACTGAAGCTTTCTTT
cdr3_aa: CASSQDGTEDTEAFF

v_call: TRBV7-8
d_call: TRBD1
j_call: TRBJ2-3
clone_size: few
cdr3_nt: TGTGCCAGCAGCTTAGCGGACAGGGGAGGCACAGATACGCAGTATTTT
cdr3_aa: CASSLADRGGTDTQYF